The 27 T cell receptor beta chains below were found in one sample sequenced in a study of blood T cell repertoires in COVID-19. Repertoires were generated with immunoSEQ multiplex PCR, while TCRdb's copy carries only in-frame clones and drops some. This sample has about 230,000 clones, with around 86% found just once. Material for sequencing was peripheral blood. The origin of the receptors is a man between 50 and 59 years old with COVID-19, enrolled during active disease.

V is TRBV6-5 and J is TRBJ1-5, with D unresolved. Germline lookup yields CDR1 MNHEY and CDR2 SVGAGI. V lost 2 bases, J lost 3 bases, and 8 bases lay in between. CDR3 length equals 14 residues. The CDR3 sequence is CASSYARNNQPQHF. The CDR3 region has the DNA TGTGCCAGCAGTTACGCGAGGAACAATCAGCCCCAGCATTTT.

The V call is TRBV30, the J call TRBJ1-2, with no clear D. V was cut by 0 bases and J by 9 bases, with 17 bases left in between. Germline-derived CDR1 and CDR2 are GTSNPN and SVGIG (reference sequence). This CDR3 region has 14 residues. CDR3 coding DNA: TGTGCCTGGAGTGTTAGTCTCCCCGAGAGGCGCTACACCTTC. Translation: CAWSVSLPERRYTF.

This chain connects TRBV10-2 to TRBJ2-3; TRBD2 is a possible D gene (5 bases). This CDR3 has 13 amino acids. The germline V gene has CDR1 WSHSY and CDR2 SAAADI. The ends were cut back, 8 bases at V and 4 bases at J, with 13 bases in the middle. The DNA for the CDR3 is TGCGCCAGCCTCCTGGCCGGGGCAGATACGCAGTATTTT. It encodes CASLLAGADTQYF.

With regard to this clone: At one of its ends the junction is not consistent with the germline gene, which may arise from a read error. J is TRBJ2-7 and V is TRBV7-7; D is possibly TRBD1 (6 bases). Germline V gene data show CDR1 as SSHAT and CDR2 as FNYEAQ (reference sequence). CDR3 length equals 14 residues. The CDR3 nucleotides are TGTGCTAGCAGCCAGAACAGGGACTCCTACGAGCAGTACTTC. As protein: CASSQNRDSYEQYF. Supplemented by reference TRBV7-7 and TRBJ2-7, the full variable domain reads GAGVSQSPRYKVTKRGQDVTLRCDPISSHATLYWYQQALGQGPEFLTYFNYEAQPDKSGLPSDRFSAERPEGSISTLTIQRTEQRDSAMYRCASSQNRDSYEQYFGPGTRLTVT.

V gene TRBV6-2 or TRBV6-3 combines with J gene TRBJ1-5; 7 bases align to TRBD1. V was pared by 1 base and J by 7 bases, with 7 bases of the junction left unmatched. The CDR3 totals 15 residues. Germline lookup yields CDR1 MNHEY and CDR2 SVGEGT. CDR3 protein: CASSYYRDSRQPQHF. In nucleotides, the CDR3 is TGTGCCAGCAGTTACTACCGGGACAGCAGGCAGCCCCAGCATTTT.

The genes are TRBV4-2 and TRBJ2-7; 8 nucleotides match TRBD2. Germline values: CDR1 LGHNA, CDR2 YNFKEQ. The V gene end was trimmed by 1 base and the J gene end by 3 bases; junction bases not matched to a gene: 11. This CDR3 contains 17 residues. This CDR3 is CASSQVRSGGDHYEQYF. The CDR3 DNA follows: TGTGCCAGCAGCCAAGTACGGTCGGGAGGGGATCACTACGAGCAGTACTTC.

This chain links TRBV12-3 or TRBV12-4 with TRBJ2-5, with D tentatively TRBD1 (7 bases). The V end lost 6 bases, the J end lost 5 bases, and 13 bases lay between the germline ends. The CDR3 covers 13 residues. The CDR3 region is CASSPGGLETQYF. CDR3 nucleotides: TGTGCCAGCAGCCCAGGGGGGCTCGAGACCCAGTACTTC.

This chain uses TRBV7-6 with TRBJ2-1, with 15 positions matching TRBD2. Germline loops: CDR1 SGHVS, CDR2 FNYEAQ. V lost 5 bases and J lost 2; bases outside the gene matches: 10. The CDR3 length is 19 residues. CDR3 in DNA: TGTGCCAGCAGCCCCGTCCCGGGACTAGCGGGGGGCACCTACAATGAGCAGTTCTTC. It translates to CASSPVPGLAGGTYNEQFF.

The chain carries TRBV5-1 and TRBJ2-7, with D possibly being TRBD2 (5 bases). The CDR3 loop spans 16 amino acids. V gave up 4 bases and J gave up 0 bases, with 17 bases separating them. Per germline, CDR1 SGHRS and CDR2 YFSETQ. The CDR3 region is CASSGLDSASSYEQYF. CDR3 sequence (DNA): TGCGCCAGCAGCGGGCTGGACTCAGCGAGCTCCTACGAGCAGTACTTC. Variable domain in full (rest from reference TRBV5-1 and TRBJ2-7): KAGVTQTPRYLIKTRGQQVTLSCSPISGHRSVSWYQQTPGQGLQFLFEYFSETQRNKGNFPGRFSGRQFSNSRSEMNVSTLELGDSALYLCASSGLDSASSYEQYFGPGTRLTVT.

The chain is built from TRBV28 and TRBJ1-6; the match to TRBD1 covers 11 bases. After removal of 5 bases from V and 8 bases from J, the junction contained 8 bases not matched to a gene. Germline loops: CDR1 MDHEN, CDR2 SYDVKM. The CDR3 length is 16 residues. CDR3 amino acids: CASSTWTGGADSPLHF. Written as DNA, the CDR3 is TGTGCCAGCAGTACCTGGACAGGGGGCGCCGATTCACCCCTCCACTTT.

The chain combines TRBV6-1 with TRBJ1-5; 7 positions match TRBD1. V trimming: 3 bases; J trimming: 2 bases; junction bases outside the gene matches: 1. This CDR3 has 14 amino acids. Germline assignment: CDR1 MNHNS and CDR2 SASEGT. In DNA, the CDR3 is TGTGCCAGCAGTGACGGACAGGGCAATCAGCCCCAGCATTTT. Its translation: CASSDGQGNQPQHF.

This clone was found once. The V call is TRBV4-1, the J call TRBJ1-2; tentative D call: TRBD1 (6 bases). Deletions cut 2 bases from V and 8 bases from J, with 15 bases between. CDR1 and CDR2 (germline): MGHRA, YSYEKL. This CDR3 spans 14 amino acids. The CDR3 loop reads CASSQTTGMGGYTF. In DNA form, the CDR3 reads TGCGCCAGCAGCCAAACTACAGGGATGGGGGGCTACACCTTC.

The J gene is TRBJ2-1, the V gene TRBV25-1, with D maybe TRBD2 (6 bases). V was cut by 3 bases and J by 1 base, with 13 bases left in between. The CDR3 runs to 16 residues. In germline, CDR1 is MGHDK, CDR2 SYGVNS. The CDR3 loop reads CASSEGGGGSYNEQFF. CDR3 DNA sequence: TGTGCCAGCAGTGAGGGCGGAGGAGGGTCCTACAATGAGCAGTTCTTC.

The chain employs TRBV12-5 and TRBJ2-1, with D possibly being TRBD2 (7 bases). There are 16 residues in the CDR3. The germline CDR1 and CDR2 sequences are LGHNT and FRNRAP. V was shortened by 6 bases and J by 1 base, with 16 bases between the two germline ends. CDR3 sequence (DNA): TGTGCTAGTGGGAAAATCGGGGGGCGGTCCTACAATGAGCAGTTCTTC. Its protein product is CASGKIGGRSYNEQFF. Full variable domain (outside the CDR3, taken from reference TRBV12-5 and TRBJ2-1): DARVTQTPRHKVTEMGQEVTMRCQPILGHNTVFWYRQTMMQGLELLAYFRNRAPLDDSGMPKDRFSAEMPDATLATLKIQPSEPRDSAVYFCASGKIGGRSYNEQFFGPGTRLTVL.

The chain uses TRBV3-1 (or the pseudogene TRBV3-2) and TRBJ2-3; 7 nucleotides agree with TRBD2. CDR1 and CDR2 from the germline V gene are LGHDT and YNNKEL (reference sequence). V was pared by 0 bases and J by 8 bases, with 8 bases of the junction left unmatched. The CDR3 covers 15 residues. CDR3 loop: CASSQESMGGSTQYF. In nucleotides, the CDR3 is TGTGCCAGCAGCCAAGAGTCAATGGGAGGGAGTACGCAGTATTTT.

This rearrangement joins TRBV6-5 to TRBJ1-2; a weak D match, TRBD1 (5 bases). Germline CDR1 MNHEY, CDR2 SVGAGI. This CDR3 spans 14 amino acids. V lost 8 bases and J lost 7, with 20 bases in between. For the CDR3, the DNA is TGTGCCAGCGCAAGGGGTTTCGGGGGAGGTGGCTACACCTTC. This gives the protein CASARGFGGGGYTF.

V and J are TRBV27 and TRBJ1-1, with a weak D call TRBD1 (6 bases). Trimming took off 5 bases at V and 0 bases at J, with 13 bases between the two ends. Germline values: CDR1 MNHEY, CDR2 SMNVEV (reference sequence). The CDR3 is 15 amino acids. The CDR3 loop reads CASSNRDTMNTEAFF. The CDR3 region has the DNA TGTGCCAGCAGTAACAGGGACACAATGAACACTGAAGCTTTCTTT.

The rearrangement links TRBV19 to TRBJ2-7; possibly TRBD2 for D (6 bases). This CDR3 is built from 15 residues. Germline V CDR1 and CDR2: LNHDA, SQIVND (reference sequence). The V end was cut by 0 bases, the J end by 0 bases, with 9 bases between. Here the CDR3 DNA reads TGTGCCAGTAGTATAGATTGGCGGGGCTCCTACGAGCAGTACTTC. Protein product: CASSIDWRGSYEQYF.

The chain employs TRBV6-5 and TRBJ1-6, with 7 bases that match TRBD1. Looked up from germline, CDR1 is MNHEY and CDR2 is SVGAGI. This CDR3 comprises 12 residues. V gave up 6 bases and J gave up 9 bases; unmatched junction bases: 2. The CDR3 here is CASRTGVSPLHF. The CDR3 DNA reads as TGTGCCAGCAGAACAGGGGTTTCACCCCTCCACTTT.

The rearrangement joins TRBV6-5 to TRBJ2-7; 8 positions agree with TRBD2. V trimming: 6 bases; J trimming: 1 base; junction bases outside the gene matches: 8. The length of the CDR3 is 15 residues. From germline, CDR1 is MNHEY and CDR2 SVGAGI. The CDR3 DNA reads as TGTGCCAGCAGGCGTACTAGCGGATATTCCTACGAGCAGTACTTC. Translation: CASRRTSGYSYEQYF.

This CDR3 is CASSAGYGNQPQHF. The CDR3 coding sequence is TGTGCCAGCAGCGCAGGGTATGGCAATCAGCCCCAGCATTTT. The gene calls are TRBV5-5 and TRBJ1-5, with TRBD1 as a possible D gene (5 bases). This CDR3 contains 14 residues. Germline assignment: CDR1 SGHKS and CDR2 YYEKEE (reference sequence). Trimming pared 4 bases from V and 2 bases from J, leaving 10 bases between.

V gene TRBV7-9 combines with J gene TRBJ2-5; the D is unclear. Germline V gene lookup returns CDR1 SEHNR and CDR2 FQNEAQ (reference sequence). The CDR3 contains 14 residues. The V gene lost 1 base and the J gene lost 2 bases, with 8 bases spanning the gap. The CDR3 nucleotides read TGTGCCAGCAGCTTAGACGTCCAGCAAGAGACCCAGTACTTC. Translating it yields CASSLDVQQETQYF. Based on the CDR3 plus reference TRBV7-9 and TRBJ2-5, the full variable domain is DTGVSQNPRHKITKRGQNVTFRCDPISEHNRLYWYRQTLGQGPEFLTYFQNEAQLEKSRLLSDRFSAERPKGSFSTLEIQRTEQGDSAMYLCASSLDVQQETQYFGPGTRLLVL.

The table lists this clone with a count of one. The J gene is TRBJ2-7, the V gene TRBV5-1; 9 bases are a match to TRBD1. Germline CDR1 SGHRS, CDR2 YFSETQ. CDR3 length: 14 residues. Trimming removed 4 bases from V and 2 bases from J; junction bases left unmatched: 4. The CDR3 coding sequence is TGCGCCAGCAGCAGGGACAGGGCTACCTACGAGCAGTACTTC. Its protein product is CASSRDRATYEQYF.

The chain combines TRBV28 with TRBJ2-3; D perhaps matches TRBD1 (5 bases). This CDR3 region has 14 residues. V was cut by 7 bases and J by 4 bases, with 15 bases left in between. CDR1 is MDHEN, CDR2 SYDVKM, per germline. CDR3 in DNA: TGTGCCAGCATTGACAGTGTTTCTGCAGATACGCAGTATTTT. Protein sequence: CASIDSVSADTQYF.

The CDR3 spells CASSTGGSSSYNEQFF. As DNA, the CDR3 is TGTGCCAGCTCCACCGGGGGGTCGAGCTCCTACAATGAGCAGTTCTTC. The V gene is TRBV7-9, the J gene TRBJ2-1, with 7 bases fitting TRBD2. This CDR3 is built from 16 residues. Germline V gives CDR1 SEHNR, CDR2 FQNEAQ (reference sequence). The V and J ends lost 8 bases and 0 bases, in that order; junction bases with no gene match: 10.

The chain links TRBV5-1 to TRBJ2-1; TRBD1 might be the D (6 bases). There are 16 residues in the CDR3. Trimming stripped 0 bases from V and 8 bases from J, with 18 bases between. Per the germline V gene, CDR1 is SGHRS and CDR2 is YFSETQ. This CDR3 is CASSLETGRGFDEQFF. The CDR3 DNA reads TGCGCCAGCAGCTTGGAGACGGGCAGGGGATTCGATGAGCAGTTCTTC.

The V gene is TRBV7-9, the J gene TRBJ1-2; 7 bases match TRBD1. Germline V gene lookup returns CDR1 SEHNR and CDR2 FQNEAQ (reference sequence). The CDR3 spans 15 residues. V was pared by 1 base and J by 2 bases, with 4 bases of the junction left unmatched. CDR3 sequence: CASSLEGGLNYGYTF. The CDR3 DNA is TGTGCCAGCAGCTTAGAAGGGGGCTTGAACTATGGCTACACCTTC.